The clone carrying this TCR beta chain showed up just a few times. This record comes from a study of T cell repertoires in cytomegalovirus infection. The CDR3 is 14 residues long. Trimming removed 6 bases from V and 0 bases from J; junction bases left unmatched: 2. Germline-derived CDR1 and CDR2 are SNHLY and FYNNEI. TCRdb independently ran MiXCR on the reads; one entry per CDR3 protein. The sample consists of around 140,000 distinct CDR3 sequences, about 6.5% of them appearing once. The chain links TRBV2 to TRBJ1-1; 9 bases align to TRBD1. This TCR derives from a human donor in good health (CMV status not recorded). Some clones in this sample may be carry-over from other donors' samples. The sequenced sample was PBMCs. The CDR3 spells CASRGQGLNTEAFF. CDR3 coding DNA: TGTGCCAGCAGAGGACAGGGGCTGAACACTGAAGCTTTCTTT.